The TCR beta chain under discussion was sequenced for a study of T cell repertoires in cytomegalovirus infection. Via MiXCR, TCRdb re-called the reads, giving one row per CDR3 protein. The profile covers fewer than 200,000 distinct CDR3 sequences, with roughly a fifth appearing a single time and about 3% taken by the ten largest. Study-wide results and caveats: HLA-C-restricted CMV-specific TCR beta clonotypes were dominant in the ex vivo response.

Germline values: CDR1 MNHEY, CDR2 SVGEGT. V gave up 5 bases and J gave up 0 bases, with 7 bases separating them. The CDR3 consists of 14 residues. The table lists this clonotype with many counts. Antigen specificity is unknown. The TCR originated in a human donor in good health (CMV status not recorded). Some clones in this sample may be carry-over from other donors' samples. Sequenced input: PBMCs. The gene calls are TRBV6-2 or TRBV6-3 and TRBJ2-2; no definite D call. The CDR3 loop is CASSQAPNTGELFF. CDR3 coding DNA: TGTGCCAGCAGTCAGGCTCCGAACACCGGGGAGCTGTTTTTT.